Shown below are 22 T cell receptor beta chains from a single sample sequenced in a study of T-cell reconstitution after alpha-beta-depleted transplantation in children. Preparation of the TCRbeta library used unique molecular identifiers. TCRdb re-analysed the PCR reads in MiXCR, keeping a single row per CDR3 protein. The sample has under 35,000 distinct CDR3 sequences, roughly a sixth seen once. The sample here was PBMCs, mostly from graft donor cells, taken 60 days after TCRalphabeta/CD19-depleted stem cell transplant. The receptors shown here come from a male patient aged 2 to 10 who had a stem cell transplant for acute lymphoblastic leukemia, so the T cells may come from the graft donor.

Many counts were recorded for this clonotype. The rearrangement uses TRBV28 and TRBJ2-5; 9 positions agree with TRBD2. The CDR3 is made up of 17 amino acids. The germline V gene has CDR1 MDHEN and CDR2 SYDVKM. The V segment lost 5 bases and the J segment 5 bases; nucleotides outside the gene matches: 15. The CDR3 loop is CASSPSGWRGGLETQYF. The CDR3 DNA reads as TGTGCCAGCAGTCCCTCGGGGTGGCGGGGGGGCCTGGAGACCCAGTACTTC.

This clonotype was observed at least ten times. The V gene is TRBV3-1, the J gene TRBJ2-1; the D gene is possibly TRBD2 (6 bases). Germline lookup yields CDR1 LGHDT and CDR2 YNNKEL (reference sequence). The CDR3 extends over 16 amino acids. V lost 0 bases, J lost 8 bases, and 17 bases lay in between. The CDR3 here is CASSQDGPTGVHEQFF. CDR3 bases: TGTGCCAGCAGCCAAGACGGCCCCACGGGGGTACATGAGCAGTTCTTC.

This clonotype was seen repeatedly, ten times or more. V and J are TRBV4-3 and TRBJ2-1, with TRBD1 matching 9 bases. CDR1 LGHNA and CDR2 YSLEER come from the germline V gene. With 0 bases clipped from V and 6 bases from J, the junction kept 9 bases outside the gene matches. The CDR3 sequence is 17 residues long. CDR3 sequence reads: CASSQDPPRDRANEQFF. The CDR3 DNA is TGCGCCAGCAGCCAAGATCCCCCGCGGGACAGGGCCAATGAGCAGTTCTTC.

This clonotype came up many times. The CDR3 DNA follows: TGTGCCAGCAGCTACGTCCCCCTCGTATTGGGTCGACAGCAAGAGACCCAGTACTTC. Protein product: CASSYVPLVLGRQQETQYF. The chain employs TRBV7-2 and TRBJ2-5; TRBD1 is a possible D gene (5 bases). Germline lookup yields CDR1 SGHTA and CDR2 FQGNSA. The V end was cut by 4 bases, the J end by 2 bases, with 26 bases between. CDR3 size: 19 residues. Together with reference TRBV7-2 and TRBJ2-5, the CDR3 gives the full variable domain: GAGVSQSPSNKVTEKGKDVELRCDPISGHTALYWYRQSLGQGLEFLIYFQGNSAPDKSGLPSDRFSAERTGGSVSTLTIQRTQQEDSAVYLCASSYVPLVLGRQQETQYFGPGTRLLVL.

J is TRBJ2-4 and V is TRBV5-6; tentative D call: TRBD1 (6 bases). Trimming pared 1 base from V and 4 bases from J, leaving 24 bases between. The CDR3 spans 19 residues. Germline CDR1 SGHDT, CDR2 YYEEEE. CDR3 protein: CASSLWALNRVGEKNIQYF. The CDR3 nucleotides read TGTGCCAGCAGCTTGTGGGCGTTAAACAGGGTTGGGGAAAAAAACATTCAGTACTTC.

This clonotype has ten or more counts. CDR3 sequence: CATLDSPARTGELFF. The CDR3 DNA follows: TGTGCCACCCTGGACAGTCCCGCGCGGACCGGGGAGCTGTTTTTT. This chain joins TRBV10-3 and TRBJ2-2, with D tentatively TRBD1 (6 bases). The CDR3 totals 15 residues. The germline V and J ends were trimmed by 10 bases and 5 bases, with 20 bases remaining between them. Germline-derived CDR1 and CDR2 are ENHRY and SYGVKD.

The table lists this clonotype with a few counts. The J gene is TRBJ1-4, the V gene TRBV6-1; D not certain. Germline V gene lookup returns CDR1 MNHNS and CDR2 SASEGT. V was pared by 2 bases and J by 3 bases, with 13 bases between. This CDR3 is 16 amino acids long. The DNA for the CDR3 is TGTGCCAGCAGTGAAATAAGAGGGTCGGCTAATGAAAAACTGTTTTTT. Protein product: CASSEIRGSANEKLFF.

The CDR3 region has the DNA TGTGCCAGCGGCAAGGACGGAACCTACGAGCAGTACTTC. It codes for CASGKDGTYEQYF. The chain employs TRBV12-3 or TRBV12-4 and TRBJ2-7; D is uncertain. Deletions cut 8 bases from V and 2 bases from J, with 13 bases between. The CDR3 covers 13 residues.

This clonotype was counted a few times. The CDR3 region has the DNA TGTGCCAGCAGCCGATCCTCGGGACTAGCCTGGACAGATACGCAGTATTTT. Translation: CASSRSSGLAWTDTQYF. This rearrangement joins TRBV7-2 to TRBJ2-3; 9 nucleotides agree with TRBD2. V gave up 5 bases and J gave up 3 bases; unmatched junction bases: 12. The CDR3 is made up of 17 amino acids. The V gene's germline CDR1 is SGHTA and CDR2 FQGNSA.

V gene TRBV5-1 combines with J gene TRBJ2-2; D not resolved. Germline V gene lookup returns CDR1 SGHRS and CDR2 YFSETQ. This CDR3 has 11 residues. Deletions cut 6 bases from V and 3 bases from J, with 3 bases between. The CDR3 reads CASTDTGELFF. Written as DNA, the CDR3 is TGCGCCAGCACTGACACCGGGGAGCTGTTTTTT.

This chain links TRBV2 with TRBJ2-3, with 9 bases fitting TRBD1. Germline V gene sequence: CDR1 SNHLY, CDR2 FYNNEI. Losses at the gene ends were 4 bases for V and 4 bases for J; bases not matched to a gene: 6. The CDR3 loop spans 15 amino acids. The CDR3 here is CASSADRGIADTQYF. The CDR3, as DNA: TGTGCCAGCAGTGCCGACAGGGGGATTGCAGATACGCAGTATTTT. Full variable domain (missing parts from reference TRBV2 and TRBJ2-3): EPEVTQTPSHQVTQMGQEVILRCVPISNHLYFYWYRQILGQKVEFLVSFYNNEISEKSEIFDDQFSVERPDGSNFTLKIRSTKLEDSAMYFCASSADRGIADTQYFGPGTRLTVL.

The J gene is TRBJ1-1, the V gene TRBV20-1; possible D gene TRBD1, 6 bases. Germline lookup yields CDR1 DFQATT and CDR2 SNEGSKA (reference sequence). The CDR3 loop spans 16 amino acids. V lost 0 bases to trimming and J lost 0 bases, with 14 bases between them. CDR3 amino acids: CSARDEGGWVNTEAFF. CDR3 in DNA: TGCAGTGCTAGAGATGAGGGGGGATGGGTGAACACTGAAGCTTTCTTT.

The chain has TRBV6-1 and TRBJ2-7, with TRBD1 matching over 8 bases. The CDR3 has 15 amino acids. Germline loops: CDR1 MNHNS, CDR2 SASEGT. The junction had 3 bases not matched to a gene; V was cut back by 0 bases and J by 2 bases. The DNA of the CDR3 is TGTGCCAGCAGTGAAGCGGGGACAGGACCCTACGAGCAGTACTTC. Translating it yields CASSEAGTGPYEQYF.

V usage is TRBV15 and J usage is TRBJ2-4, with D unclear. The CDR3 covers 18 residues. Trimming took 2 bases from V and 1 from J, leaving 18 bases between them. The germline gives CDR1 LNHNV, CDR2 YYDKDF (reference sequence). Here the CDR3 reads CATSRTGRVVSAKNIQYF. CDR3 DNA sequence: TGTGCCACCAGCAGAACGGGCCGGGTCGTGTCGGCCAAAAACATTCAGTACTTC.

This clonotype was counted ten times or more. The junction differs from germline at one of its ends, possibly a read error. The rearrangement uses TRBV11-1 and TRBJ2-7, with 8 bases fitting TRBD2. The CDR3 totals 17 residues. The germline V gene has CDR1 SGHAT and CDR2 FQDESV (reference sequence). Here the CDR3 reads CASRSQLGGAGSHEQYF. CDR3 sequence (DNA): TGTGCCAGCAGATCGCAGCTCGGGGGGGCTGGCTCCCACGAGCAGTACTTC.

This clonotype was seen ten or more times. The chain recombines TRBV5-5 with TRBJ2-7; a possible D gene is TRBD1 (6 bases). CDR1 and CDR2 (germline): SGHKS, YYEKEE (reference sequence). V was pared by 3 bases and J by 0 bases, with 16 bases between. The CDR3 extends over 16 amino acids. Written as DNA, the CDR3 is TGTGCCAGCAGCTGGGTGGGGACATCCGTCTCCTACGAGCAGTACTTC. Residues: CASSWVGTSVSYEQYF.

Only a few counts were recorded for this clonotype. The chain joins TRBV28 to TRBJ2-3; 8 bases line up with TRBD1. This CDR3 is built from 14 residues. The V gene's germline CDR1 is MDHEN and CDR2 SYDVKM. V gave up 3 bases and J gave up 1 base; unmatched junction bases: 0. The CDR3, as DNA: TGTGCCAGCAGTTTGACAGGGGGCACAGATACGCAGTATTTT. This translates into CASSLTGGTDTQYF.

This clonotype was detected a few times. This chain connects TRBV23-1 to TRBJ2-1; 8 bases are shared with TRBD2. TRBV23-1 qualifies as an ORF whose function is uncertain. The CDR3 sequence is 13 residues long. The J segment lost 5 bases and the V segment lost 8 bases, leaving 5 bases of the junction unmatched. CDR3 in DNA: TGCGCCAGCCGGGGGGGGCCGGACAATGAGCAGTTCTTC. Translating it yields CASRGGPDNEQFF.

This clonotype occurred many times. Compared with germline, one end of the junction differs, possibly owing to a read error. The rearrangement joins TRBV11-2 to TRBJ2-3; TRBD1 is a possible D gene (6 bases). The CDR3 spans 12 residues. The germline V gene has CDR1 SGHAT and CDR2 FQNNGV. The CDR3 loop is CASSGGTDTQYF. As DNA, the CDR3 is TGTGCCAGCAGCGGGGGCACGGATACGCAGTATTTT.

This clonotype was detected ten times or more. The V call is TRBV2, the J call TRBJ2-2; D perhaps matches TRBD2 (6 bases). V was clipped by 1 base and J by 4 bases, with 22 bases between them. The CDR3 spans 19 residues. Germline V CDR1 and CDR2: SNHLY, FYNNEI. As DNA, the CDR3 is TGTGCCAGCAGTGAAGGTCGCCAGGGAGGAATGGGACGCACCGGGGAGCTGTTTTTT. The encoded protein is CASSEGRQGGMGRTGELFF.

This clonotype appeared a few times. CDR3 in DNA: TGTGCCAGCAGTTACTCGAGGTCAAGTTATGAGGGGCGAAGGCAGCCCCAGCATTTT. It codes for CASSYSRSSYEGRRQPQHF. The chain employs TRBV6-5 and TRBJ1-5; weak D call: TRBD1 (5 bases). The CDR3 is made up of 19 amino acids. CDR1 and CDR2 from the germline V gene are MNHEY and SVGAGI. The V end lost 0 bases, the J end lost 7 bases, and 25 bases lay between the germline ends.

This clonotype was counted many times. The rearrangement uses TRBV7-9 and TRBJ2-7, with D unclear. The V gene's germline CDR1 is SEHNR and CDR2 FQNEAQ (reference sequence). V lost 6 bases and J 6 bases, leaving 15 bases between the germline ends. The CDR3 runs to 13 residues. The CDR3 DNA reads as TGTGCCAGCAGTAAACTGGGTCGTCCCGAGCAGTACTTC. Amino acids: CASSKLGRPEQYF.